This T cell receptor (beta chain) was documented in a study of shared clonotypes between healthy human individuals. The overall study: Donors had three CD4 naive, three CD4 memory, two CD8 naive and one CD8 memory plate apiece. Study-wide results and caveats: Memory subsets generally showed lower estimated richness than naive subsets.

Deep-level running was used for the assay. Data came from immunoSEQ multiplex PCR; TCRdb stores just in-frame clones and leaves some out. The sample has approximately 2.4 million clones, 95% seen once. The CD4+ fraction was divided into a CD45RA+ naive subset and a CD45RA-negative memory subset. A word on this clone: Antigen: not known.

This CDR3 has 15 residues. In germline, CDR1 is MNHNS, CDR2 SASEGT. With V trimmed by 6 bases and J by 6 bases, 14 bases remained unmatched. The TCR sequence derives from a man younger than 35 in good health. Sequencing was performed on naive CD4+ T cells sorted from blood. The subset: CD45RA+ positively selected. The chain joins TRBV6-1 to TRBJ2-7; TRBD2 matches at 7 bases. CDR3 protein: CASSPMGGEGTEQYF. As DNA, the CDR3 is TGTGCCAGCAGCCCAATGGGAGGGGAGGGGACCGAGCAGTACTTC.